The 13 T cell receptor beta chains below all came from one sample that was sequenced in a study of response to subunit inactivated influenza vaccine listed by TCRdb under 2018. The method behind the library was RT-PCR. For sequencing, an Illumina HiSeq 2500 was employed. The public reads were quality trimmed at Q25 with fastp and then assembled into clones with MiXCR by TCRdb, keeping productive beta chains. All rows with the same CDR3 protein become a single entry with the most common DNA and genes. For this sample there are 700,000 to 800,000 distinct CDR3 sequences; around 20% appear just once. About a tenth of the sample rests with the top ten. The sequencing used PBMCs from blood, collected 5 days after vaccination. These receptors all stem from a man aged 50 to 60 who received an inactivated influenza vaccine. Donor details come from another sample of the same person, matched by shared clones.

This rearrangement joins TRBV6-1 to TRBJ1-5; a weak D match, TRBD1 (6 bases). Trimming removed 5 bases at V and 0 bases at J, with 8 bases between. The CDR3 is made up of 14 amino acids. In germline, CDR1 is MNHNS, CDR2 SASEGT. The CDR3 coding sequence is TGTGCCAGCAGTAAGGACAGTAGCAATCAGCCCCAGCATTTT. It codes for CASSKDSSNQPQHF.

This clonotype was counted only a few times. V usage is TRBV28 and J usage is TRBJ2-7; D remains unclear. Germline assignment: CDR1 MDHEN and CDR2 SYDVKM. The CDR3 runs 13 residues. Trimming cost V 2 bases and J 5 bases, with 10 bases left between them. CDR3 sequence reads: CASSLVLSDEQYF. CDR3 in DNA: TGTGCCAGCAGTTTAGTTTTGTCAGACGAGCAGTACTTC.

This clonotype was observed many times. The V and J genes are TRBV24-1 and TRBJ2-2; perhaps TRBD2 as D (5 bases). The CDR3 length is 15 residues. Trimming took 1 base from V and 2 from J, leaving 7 bases between them. Germline CDR1 KGHDR, CDR2 SFDVKD. The chain's CDR3 is CATSDLGLNTGELFF. The CDR3 DNA is TGTGCCACCAGTGATTTAGGACTCAACACCGGGGAGCTGTTTTTT.

This clonotype was observed a handful of times. This may be a read error: a much more frequent sequence differs by one nucleotide. The genes are TRBV7-2 and TRBJ2-5, with 15 bases matching TRBD2. Germline values: CDR1 SGHTA, CDR2 FQGNSA. With V trimmed by 5 bases and J by 1 base, 5 bases remained unmatched. This CDR3 has 17 residues. For the CDR3, the DNA is TGTGCCAGCAGCAGGACTAGCGGGGGGGTCCTCCAAGAGACCCAGTACTTC. It yields the protein CASSRTSGGVLQETQYF. The variable domain in full, with the rest retrieved from reference TRBV7-2 and TRBJ2-5, is GAGVSQSPSNKVTEKGKDVELRCDPISGHTALYWYRQSLGQGLEFLIYFQGNSAPDKSGLPSDRFSAERTGGSVSTLTIQRTQQEDSAVYLCASSRTSGGVLQETQYFGPGTRLLVL.

This clonotype was observed a few times. The gene calls are TRBV29-1 and TRBJ1-1; the match to TRBD1 covers 9 bases. With 6 bases clipped from V and 5 bases from J, the junction kept 13 bases outside the gene matches. In germline, CDR1 is SQVTM, CDR2 ANQGSEA. The CDR3 loop spans 15 amino acids. CDR3 sequence reads: CSVARPGQGGTEAFF. CDR3 DNA sequence: TGCAGCGTCGCGAGACCGGGACAGGGAGGTACTGAAGCTTTCTTT.

This clonotype was detected a few times. The chain recombines TRBV12-3 or TRBV12-4 with TRBJ2-3, with D uncertain. The V end lost 5 bases, the J end lost 6 bases, and 9 bases lay between the germline ends. The CDR3 has 12 residues. The CDR3 nucleotides are TGTGCCAGCAGTAACCGACGCGATACGCAGTATTTT. This translates into CASSNRRDTQYF.

This clonotype was seen a handful of times. The chain uses TRBV7-8 and TRBJ1-5; D remains unclear. The CDR3 extends over 16 amino acids. V gave up 5 bases and J gave up 1 base, with 15 bases separating them. CDR1 is SGHVS and CDR2 is FQNEAQ in the germline V gene. The DNA of the CDR3 is TGTGCCAGCAGCCCCCGGGGAGGGTGGAGCAATCAGCCCCAGCATTTT. Protein product: CASSPRGGWSNQPQHF.

The rearrangement joins TRBV2 to TRBJ2-1; TRBD2 matches 12 bases. The CDR3 has 15 amino acids. CDR1 and CDR2 from the germline V gene are SNHLY and FYNNEI. V shed 6 bases and J 8 bases; nucleotides not matched to a gene: 8. This CDR3 is CASSFTSGGWDEQFF. Written as DNA, the CDR3 is TGTGCCAGCAGCTTCACTAGCGGGGGGTGGGATGAGCAGTTCTTC.

Remarks on this clonotype: The junction does not match germline at one end; this may be a read error. The chain couples TRBV6-5 to TRBJ1-1, with 8 bases aligning to TRBD1. This CDR3 has 15 residues. Per germline, CDR1 MNHEY and CDR2 SVGAGI. The CDR3 spells CATSYSQGANTEAFF. CDR3 DNA: TGTGCCACCAGTTACTCGCAGGGGGCGAACACTGAAGCTTTCTTT.

This clonotype has just a few counts. The rearrangement joins TRBV18 to TRBJ2-7; the D gene is possibly TRBD1 (6 bases). The CDR3 spans 13 residues. Trimming took off 7 bases at V and 0 bases at J, with 10 bases between the two ends. Germline V lookup: CDR1 KGHSH, CDR2 LQKENI. CDR3 in amino acids: CASWSDSSYEQYF. The CDR3 nucleotides read TGTGCCAGCTGGTCGGACAGCTCCTACGAGCAGTACTTC. The whole variable domain, filled in from reference TRBV18 and TRBJ2-7, reads NAGVMQNPRHLVRRRGQEARLRCSPMKGHSHVYWYRQLPEEGLKFMVYLQKENIIDESGMPKERFSAEFPKEGPSILRIQQVVRGDSAAYFCASWSDSSYEQYFGPGTRLTVT.

The genes are TRBV18 and TRBJ2-7; 7 bases fit TRBD1. V shed 6 bases, J shed 2 bases, and the junction held 10 bases outside the gene matches. Germline V gene sequence: CDR1 KGHSH, CDR2 LQKENI. CDR3 size: 15 residues. The CDR3 loop reads CASSLGQELTYEQYF. The CDR3 DNA reads TGTGCCAGCTCCCTTGGACAGGAACTTACCTACGAGCAGTACTTC.

V and J are TRBV10-3 and TRBJ1-3, with D possibly being TRBD1 (6 bases). This CDR3 region has 16 residues. The V gene's germline CDR1 is ENHRY and CDR2 SYGVKD. Trimming took off 5 bases at V and 1 base at J, with 15 bases between the two ends. The CDR3 loop is CAISPIQGISGNTIYF. In DNA, the CDR3 is TGTGCCATCAGTCCGATCCAGGGGATTTCTGGAAACACCATATATTTT.

Regarding this clonotype: The germline gene is not matched at one end of the junction; a read error may be the cause. The rearrangement links TRBV12-3 or TRBV12-4 to TRBJ2-5; TRBD2 agrees at 9 bases. The CDR3 has 14 residues. The CDR3, as DNA: TGTGCCAGCAGTCTGGGGACTAGCTCAGAGACCCACTACTTC. This sequence encodes CASSLGTSSETHYF.